The 20 T cell receptor beta chains presented below share a single source sample, sequenced in a study of lung T cells in sarcoidosis with Löfgren's syndrome. TCRdb re-called the reads through MiXCR, storing one row per CDR3 protein. The repertoire includes tens of thousands of distinct CDR3 sequences, approximately 21% of them detected once, and 2.3% sits in the top ten. The sequencing sample was made of CD4+ T cells from PBMCs. Source of these receptors: a human donor with sarcoidosis (Löfgren's syndrome or another form), or a control subject (not recorded which).

In its sample, this clonotype was seen many times. The J gene is TRBJ1-1, the V gene TRBV18; unclear D gene. The length of the CDR3 is 12 residues. Trimming pared 3 bases from V and 2 bases from J, leaving 4 bases between. Germline values: CDR1 KGHSH, CDR2 LQKENI. CDR3 bases: TGTGCCAGCTCACCCCCCAACACTGAAGCTTTCTTT. As protein: CASSPPNTEAFF.

The chain's CDR3 is CASRKGGSTEAFF. CDR3 DNA: TGTGCCAGCAGAAAGGGGGGCAGCACTGAAGCTTTCTTT. V gene TRBV12-3 or TRBV12-4 combines with J gene TRBJ1-1; maybe TRBD1 (6 bases). Trimming removed 6 bases from V and 4 bases from J, with 12 bases in between. The CDR3 contains 13 residues.

About this clonotype itself: This may be a read error: a much more frequent sequence differs by one nucleotide. The chain has TRBV15 and TRBJ1-1, with TRBD1 as a possible D gene (5 bases). CDR3 length equals 15 residues. Per the germline V gene, CDR1 is LNHNV and CDR2 is YYDKDF (reference sequence). CDR3 protein: CATSPQWGMNAEAFF. In DNA form, the CDR3 reads TGTGCCACCAGCCCCCAGTGGGGGATGAACGCTGAAGCTTTCTTT.

This clonotype was counted many times. The genes are TRBV6-2 or TRBV6-3 and TRBJ2-1, with a tentative D call TRBD1 (5 bases). V was pared by 6 bases and J by 7 bases, with 16 bases between. The CDR3 has 14 residues. CDR1 MNHEY and CDR2 SVGEGT come from the germline V gene. CDR3 amino acids: CASRLADRGNEQFF. Written as DNA, the CDR3 is TGTGCCAGCAGGCTTGCCGATAGGGGTAATGAGCAGTTCTTC.

This clonotype showed up just a few times. V is TRBV14 and J is TRBJ2-7; tentatively, D is TRBD1 (6 bases). Germline CDR1 reads SGHDN; CDR2 reads FVKESK. Between the trimmed V and J ends, which lost 5 bases and 8 bases, there was a span of 22 bases. The CDR3 runs 15 residues. The CDR3 region has the DNA TGTGCCAGCAGCTTTTCGACAGGCATTACGATCAAGCAGTACTTC. Its translation is CASSFSTGITIKQYF.

There are many counts of this clonotype. The rearrangement links TRBV15 to TRBJ2-7; D tentatively fits TRBD1 or TRBD2 (6 bases each). The CDR3 extends over 13 amino acids. Germline V gives CDR1 LNHNV, CDR2 YYDKDF (reference sequence). CDR3 in amino acids: CATSRQGGGFLDV. DNA of the CDR3: TGTGCCACCAGCAGACAAGGGGGAGGATTTCTGGACGTC.

This clonotype appeared many times. The rearrangement uses TRBV28 and TRBJ1-4; no reliable D call. Germline V gene data show CDR1 as MDHEN and CDR2 as SYDVKM. V gave up 6 bases and J gave up 4 bases, with 9 bases separating them. The CDR3 has 13 amino acids. Here the CDR3 DNA reads TGTGCCAGCAGCTGGAGGCTTAATGAAAAACTGTTTTTT. Its protein is CASSWRLNEKLFF.

This clonotype was counted at least ten times. The J gene is TRBJ2-3, the V gene TRBV27, with TRBD1 matching 11 bases. Losses at the gene ends were 5 bases for V and 5 bases for J; bases not matched to a gene: 6. The CDR3 contains 15 residues. The V gene's germline CDR1 is MNHEY and CDR2 SMNVEV (reference sequence). CDR3 in amino acids: CASSPRTGGGDTQYF. The CDR3 bases are TGTGCCAGCAGTCCACGGACAGGGGGCGGAGATACGCAGTATTTT.

The sample holds many counts of this clonotype. CDR3 region: CASTRSGTSGGTDTQYF. The CDR3, as DNA: TGTGCCAGCACACGCTCCGGGACTAGCGGGGGCACAGATACGCAGTATTTT. This chain uses TRBV25-1 with TRBJ2-3; 13 bases fit TRBD2. This CDR3 spans 17 amino acids. Germline V gene sequence: CDR1 MGHDK, CDR2 SYGVNS. Trimming removed 7 bases from V and 1 base from J; junction bases left unmatched: 8. The full variable domain, with the rest looked up from reference TRBV25-1 and TRBJ2-3, is EADIYQTPRYLVIGTGKKITLECSQTMGHDKMYWYQQDPGMELHLIHYSYGVNSTEKGDLSSESTVSRIRTEHFPLTLESARPSHTSQYLCASTRSGTSGGTDTQYFGPGTRLTVL.

The CDR3 loop is CASSLTIQGNSPLHF. The CDR3 region has the DNA TGTGCCAGCAGCTTAACAATCCAGGGGAATTCACCCCTCCACTTT. The chain joins TRBV7-9 to TRBJ1-6; TRBD1 is a possible D gene (6 bases). Between the trimmed V and J ends, which lost 2 bases and 7 bases, there was a span of 12 bases. CDR3 length: 15 amino acids. In germline, CDR1 is SEHNR, CDR2 FQNEAQ (reference sequence).

The chain joins TRBV28 to TRBJ2-3, with D possibly being TRBD1 (6 bases). The CDR3 consists of 15 residues. The germline V gene has CDR1 MDHEN and CDR2 SYDVKM. The ends were cut back, 3 bases at V and 2 bases at J, with 12 bases in the middle. The chain's CDR3 is CASSLGANYTDTQYF. In DNA, the CDR3 is TGTGCCAGCAGTTTGGGGGCAAATTACACAGATACGCAGTATTTT.

This clonotype turned up a few times. The J gene is TRBJ1-1, the V gene TRBV3-1; D remains unclear. CDR3 size: 13 residues. The germline V and J ends were trimmed by 1 base and 2 bases, with 5 bases remaining between them. Germline assignment: CDR1 LGHDT and CDR2 YNNKEL (reference sequence). The CDR3 DNA sequence: TGTGCCAGCAGCCAAGGCCGTAACACTGAAGCTTTCTTT. This codes for CASSQGRNTEAFF. Filled out from reference TRBV3-1 and TRBJ1-1, the complete variable domain reads DTAVSQTPKYLVTQMGNDKSIKCEQNLGHDTMYWYKQDSKKFLKIMFSYNNKELIINETVPNRFSPKSPDKAHLNLHINSLELGDSAVYFCASSQGRNTEAFFGQGTRLTVV.

The chain employs TRBV5-4 and TRBJ2-2; TRBD1 aligns across 10 bases. The trim removed 4 bases at V and 7 bases at J, leaving 4 bases unmatched. Germline lookup yields CDR1 SGHNT and CDR2 YYREEE (reference sequence). The CDR3 contains 14 residues. This CDR3 is CASSVTGGGGELFF. In DNA, the CDR3 is TGTGCCAGCAGCGTGACAGGGGGCGGCGGGGAGCTGTTTTTT.

The chain joins TRBV5-4 to TRBJ1-2; D is ambiguous. Germline V CDR1 and CDR2: SGHNT, YYREEE (reference sequence). The CDR3 has 16 residues. The V end lost 0 bases, the J end lost 4 bases, and 16 bases lay between the germline ends. CDR3 sequence (DNA): TGTGCCAGCAGCTTGGGGGGAGAACCGTCGACCTATGGCTACACCTTC. Encoded protein: CASSLGGEPSTYGYTF.

The genes are TRBV12-5 and TRBJ2-7; 8 nucleotides align to TRBD1. The germline CDR1 and CDR2 sequences are LGHNT and FRNRAP. This CDR3 has 12 residues. Unmatched junction bases numbered 7, after V lost 9 bases and J lost 6 bases. CDR3 sequence reads: CARGTDRGEQYF. The CDR3 region has the DNA TGTGCTAGGGGCACCGACAGGGGCGAGCAGTACTTC.

This clonotype appeared many times. This chain joins TRBV20-1 and TRBJ1-1; TRBD1 is a possible D gene (6 bases). The V end lost 5 bases, the J end lost 2 bases, and 12 bases lay between the germline ends. Germline CDR1 and CDR2: DFQATT and SNEGSKA (reference sequence). This CDR3 contains 13 residues. The CDR3 loop reads CSAGAGGNTEAFF. The CDR3 coding sequence is TGCAGTGCTGGGGCCGGGGGCAACACTGAAGCTTTCTTT.

Many counts were recorded for this clonotype. The chain has TRBV28 and TRBJ2-7, with TRBD2 matching over 13 bases. Germline V gene lookup returns CDR1 MDHEN and CDR2 SYDVKM. The CDR3 has 16 amino acids. Germline trimming cut 0 bases from V and 4 bases from J; bases unmatched to any gene: 3. As DNA, the CDR3 is TGTGCCAGCAGTTTATGGGGGACTAGCGGGGCGTACGAGCAGTACTTC. This translates into CASSLWGTSGAYEQYF. The full variable domain, its missing parts supplied by reference TRBV28 and TRBJ2-7, is DVKVTQSSRYLVKRTGEKVFLECVQDMDHENMFWYRQDPGLGLRLIYFSYDVKMKEKGDIPEGYSVSREKKERFSLILESASTNQTSMYLCASSLWGTSGAYEQYFGPGTRLTVT.

V gene TRBV5-1 combines with J gene TRBJ1-1, with TRBD1 as a possible D gene (5 bases). CDR1 SGHRS and CDR2 YFSETQ come from the germline V gene. The CDR3 has 15 amino acids. V was pared by 0 bases and J by 1 base, with 10 bases between. CDR3: CASSLEWGGNTEAFF. CDR3 nucleotides: TGCGCCAGCAGCTTGGAGTGGGGCGGGAACACTGAAGCTTTCTTT. The entire variable domain, with the rest obtained from reference TRBV5-1 and TRBJ1-1, is as follows: KAGVTQTPRYLIKTRGQQVTLSCSPISGHRSVSWYQQTPGQGLQFLFEYFSETQRNKGNFPGRFSGRQFSNSRSEMNVSTLELGDSALYLCASSLEWGGNTEAFFGQGTRLTVV.

This clonotype was recorded only once. The genes are TRBV5-1 and TRBJ1-1, with 7 bases lining up with TRBD1. CDR1 is SGHRS and CDR2 is YFSETQ in the germline V gene. The CDR3 contains 15 residues. The V segment lost 1 base and the J segment 5 bases; nucleotides outside the gene matches: 8. The CDR3 reads CASSLPGQVGTEAFF. The DNA for the CDR3 is TGCGCCAGCAGCTTGCCCGGACAGGTGGGGACTGAAGCTTTCTTT.

This clonotype has a count of ten or more. The chain is built from TRBV20-1 and TRBJ1-5, with D perhaps matching TRBD1 (6 bases). This CDR3 contains 19 residues. V dropped 2 bases and J dropped 2 bases, with 25 bases sitting between them. Germline CDR1 reads DFQATT; CDR2 reads SNEGSKA (reference sequence). DNA for the CDR3: TGCAGTGCTAGAAAGCCGGCCAGGGGAACCCGCGATGGCAATCAGCCCCAGCATTTT. Amino acid sequence: CSARKPARGTRDGNQPQHF.